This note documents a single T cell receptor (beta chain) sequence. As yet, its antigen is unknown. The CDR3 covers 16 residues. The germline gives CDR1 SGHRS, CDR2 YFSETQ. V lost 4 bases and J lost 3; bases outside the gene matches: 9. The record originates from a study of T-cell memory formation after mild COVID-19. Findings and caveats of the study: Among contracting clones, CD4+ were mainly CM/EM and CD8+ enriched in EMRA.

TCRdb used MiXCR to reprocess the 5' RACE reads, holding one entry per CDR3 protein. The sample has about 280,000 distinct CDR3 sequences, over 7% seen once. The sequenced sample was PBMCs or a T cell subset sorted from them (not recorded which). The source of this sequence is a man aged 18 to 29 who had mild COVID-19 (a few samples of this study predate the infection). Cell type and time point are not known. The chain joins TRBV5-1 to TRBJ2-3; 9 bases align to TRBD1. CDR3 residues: CASSPPTGGRTDTQYF. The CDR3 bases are TGCGCCAGCAGCCCTCCGACAGGGGGGAGAACAGATACGCAGTATTTT. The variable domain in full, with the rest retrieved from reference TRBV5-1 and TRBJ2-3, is KAGVTQTPRYLIKTRGQQVTLSCSPISGHRSVSWYQQTPGQGLQFLFEYFSETQRNKGNFPGRFSGRQFSNSRSEMNVSTLELGDSALYLCASSPPTGGRTDTQYFGPGTRLTVL.